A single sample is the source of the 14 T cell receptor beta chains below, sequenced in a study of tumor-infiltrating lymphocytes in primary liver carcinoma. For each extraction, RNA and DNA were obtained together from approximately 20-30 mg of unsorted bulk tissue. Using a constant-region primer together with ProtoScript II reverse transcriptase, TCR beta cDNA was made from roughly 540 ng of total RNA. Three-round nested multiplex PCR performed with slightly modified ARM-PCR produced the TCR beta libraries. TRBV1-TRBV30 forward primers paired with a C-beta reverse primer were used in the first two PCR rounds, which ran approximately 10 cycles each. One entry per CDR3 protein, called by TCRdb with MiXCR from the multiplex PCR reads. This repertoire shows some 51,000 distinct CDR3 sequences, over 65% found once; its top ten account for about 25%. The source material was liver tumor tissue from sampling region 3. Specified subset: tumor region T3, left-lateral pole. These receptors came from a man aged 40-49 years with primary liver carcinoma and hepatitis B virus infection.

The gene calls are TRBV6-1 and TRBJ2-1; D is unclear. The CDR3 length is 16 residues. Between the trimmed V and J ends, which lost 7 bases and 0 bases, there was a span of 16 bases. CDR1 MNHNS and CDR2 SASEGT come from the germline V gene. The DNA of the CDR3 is TGTGCCAGCACCAAGGGTGGGCTTAGCTCCTACAATGAGCAGTTCTTC. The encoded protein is CASTKGGLSSYNEQFF.

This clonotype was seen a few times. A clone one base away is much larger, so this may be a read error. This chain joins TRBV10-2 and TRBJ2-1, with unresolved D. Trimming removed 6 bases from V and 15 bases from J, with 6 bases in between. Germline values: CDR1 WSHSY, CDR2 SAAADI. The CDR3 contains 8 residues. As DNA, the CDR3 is TGCGCCAGCAGGGGAAGGTTCTTC. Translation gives CASRGRFF.

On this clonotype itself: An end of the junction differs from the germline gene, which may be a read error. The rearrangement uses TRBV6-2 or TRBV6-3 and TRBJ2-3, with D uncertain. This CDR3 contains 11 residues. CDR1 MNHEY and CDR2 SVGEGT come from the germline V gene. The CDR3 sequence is CACSFLDTQYF. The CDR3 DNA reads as TGTGCCTGCAGTTTTCTAGATACGCAGTATTTT.

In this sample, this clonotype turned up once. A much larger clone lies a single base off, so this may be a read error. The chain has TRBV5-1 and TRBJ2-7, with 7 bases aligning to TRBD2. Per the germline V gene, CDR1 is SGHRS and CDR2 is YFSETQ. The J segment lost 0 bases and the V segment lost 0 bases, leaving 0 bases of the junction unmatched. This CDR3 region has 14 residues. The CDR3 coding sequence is TGCGCCAGCAGCTTGGGCGGGGGCTCCTACGAGCAGTACTTC. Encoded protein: CASSLGGGSYEQYF.

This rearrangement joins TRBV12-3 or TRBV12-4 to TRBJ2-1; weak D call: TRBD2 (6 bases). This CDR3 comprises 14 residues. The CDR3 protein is CANCPRLDVDEQFF. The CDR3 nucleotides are TGTGCTAACTGCCCAAGACTAGATGTCGATGAGCAGTTCTTC.

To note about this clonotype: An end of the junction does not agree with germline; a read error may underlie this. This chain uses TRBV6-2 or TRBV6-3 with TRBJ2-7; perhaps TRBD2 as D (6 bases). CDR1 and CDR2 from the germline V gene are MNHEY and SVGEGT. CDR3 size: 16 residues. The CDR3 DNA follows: TGTGCCAGCAGTTTCAAACGAGGCCGGGCCTCGGGGGAGCAATACTTC. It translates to CASSFKRGRASGEQYF.

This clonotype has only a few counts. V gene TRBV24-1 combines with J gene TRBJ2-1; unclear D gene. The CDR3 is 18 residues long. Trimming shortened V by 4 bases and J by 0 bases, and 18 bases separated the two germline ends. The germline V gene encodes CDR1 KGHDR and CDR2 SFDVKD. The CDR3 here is CATSDPGVRSGSYNEQFF. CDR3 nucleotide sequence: TGTGCCACCAGTGACCCTGGAGTGAGGAGTGGCTCCTACAATGAGCAGTTCTTC.

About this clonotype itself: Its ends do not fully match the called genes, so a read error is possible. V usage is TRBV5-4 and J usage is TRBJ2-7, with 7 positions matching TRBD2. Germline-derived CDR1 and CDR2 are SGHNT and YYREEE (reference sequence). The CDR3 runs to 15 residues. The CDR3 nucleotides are TGTGACAGCACCTGGGGACGGGGGGTAACCTACGAGCAGTACTTC. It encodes CDSTWGRGVTYEQYF.

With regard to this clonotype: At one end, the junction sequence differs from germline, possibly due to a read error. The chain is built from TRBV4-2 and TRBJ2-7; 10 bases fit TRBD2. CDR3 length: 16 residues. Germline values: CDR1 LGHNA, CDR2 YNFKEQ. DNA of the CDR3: TGTGTCAGCACCCAAGTCTCTAGCGGGAGCTCCTACGAGCAGTACTTC. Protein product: CVSTQVSSGSSYEQYF.

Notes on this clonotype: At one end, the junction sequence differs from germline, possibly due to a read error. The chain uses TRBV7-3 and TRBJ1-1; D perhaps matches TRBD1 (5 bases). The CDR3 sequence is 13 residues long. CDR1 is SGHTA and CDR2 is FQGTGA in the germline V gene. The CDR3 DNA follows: TGTGGCAGCAGATTGACAGTGAACACTGAAGCCTTCTTT. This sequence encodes CGSRLTVNTEAFF. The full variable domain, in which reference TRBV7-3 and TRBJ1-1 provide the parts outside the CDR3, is GAGVSQTPSNKVTEKGKYVELRCDPISGHTALYWYRQSLGQGPEFLIYFQGTGAADDSGLPNDRFFAVRPEGSVSTLKIQRTERGDSAVYLCGSRLTVNTEAFFGQGTRLTVV.

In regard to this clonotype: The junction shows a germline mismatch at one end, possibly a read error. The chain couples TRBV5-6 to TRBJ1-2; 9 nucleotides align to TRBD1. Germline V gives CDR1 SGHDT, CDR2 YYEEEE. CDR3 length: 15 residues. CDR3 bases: TGTGCCAGCAGTTCACAGGGGGCTAGGAACTATGGCTACGCCTTC. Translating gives CASSSQGARNYGYAF.

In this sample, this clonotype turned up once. CDR3 bases: TGTGCCAGCTGCCAATACTTGGGAGGGGGCTACGAGCAGTACTTC. This gives the protein CASCQYLGGGYEQYF. V gene TRBV11-2 combines with J gene TRBJ2-7; a possible D gene is TRBD2 (7 bases). Germline CDR1 SGHAT, CDR2 FQNNGV. This CDR3 has 15 residues. Trimming stripped 8 bases from V and 3 bases from J, with 20 bases between.

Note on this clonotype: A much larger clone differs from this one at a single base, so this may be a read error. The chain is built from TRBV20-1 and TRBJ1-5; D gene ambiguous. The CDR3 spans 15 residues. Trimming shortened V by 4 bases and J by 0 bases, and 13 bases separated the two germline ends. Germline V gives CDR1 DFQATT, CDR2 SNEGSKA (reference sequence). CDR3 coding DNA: TGCAGTGCTATCCGGGCCTATAATAGCAATCAGCCCCAGCATTTT. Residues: CSAIRAYNSNQPQHF.

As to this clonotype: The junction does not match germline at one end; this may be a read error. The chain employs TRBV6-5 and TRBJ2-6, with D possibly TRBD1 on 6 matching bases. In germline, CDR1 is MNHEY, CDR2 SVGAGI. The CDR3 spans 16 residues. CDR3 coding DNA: TGTGCCAGCAGGGCAGAGGACAGATCAGGGGCCAACGTTCTGACTTTC. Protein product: CASRAEDRSGANVLTF.